A selection of T cell receptor beta chains follows, all from one sample in a study of cytomegalovirus exposure and HLA in healthy donors. Assay: immunoSEQ multiplex PCR; the TCRdb copy retains only in-frame clones and omits some. This sample yields tens of thousands of clones, of which about 94% are seen a single time; less than 1.5% belongs to the top ten. Source material: PBMCs. Every receptor here comes from a woman aged 25 to 39 in good health and CMV-seropositive. Both conserved end residues are part of each CDR3. A D gene is named only where the DNA matches it firmly. Clone size, where shown, is once, few, many, or a class for clones that have expanded.

J: TRBJ2-3
V: TRBV15
D: TRBD2
size: .
DNA: TGTGCCACCAGCAGACGGGGACTAGCGGGAGGGACAGATACGCAGTATTTT
CDR3: CATSRRGLAGGTDTQYF

J: TRBJ2-1
V: TRBV4-2
D: .
size: .
DNA: TGTGCCAGCAGCCAAGTCCTCTACAATGAGCAGTTCTTC
CDR3: CASSQVLYNEQFF

J: TRBJ2-7
V: TRBV7-9
D: .
size: .
DNA: TGTGCCAGCAGCTCCCAGGGGGGATCCTACGAGCAGTACTTC
CDR3: CASSSQGGSYEQYF

J: TRBJ2-7
V: TRBV18
D: .
size: .
DNA: TGTGCCAGCTCACCATTGGAGGCCTCCAGCTCCTACGAGCAGTACTTC
CDR3: CASSPLEASSSYEQYF

J: TRBJ2-7
V: TRBV19
D: TRBD2
size: .
DNA: TGTGCCAGTAGTTCATGGAGCGGGGTGTCCTACGAGCAGTACTTC
CDR3: CASSSWSGVSYEQYF

J: TRBJ1-5
V: TRBV2
D: TRBD1
size: .
DNA: TGTGCCAGCAGGATACGGACAGGCCGCCATCAGCCCCAGCATTTT
CDR3: CASRIRTGRHQPQHF

J: TRBJ2-1
V: TRBV9
D: TRBD2
size: .
DNA: TGTGCCAGCAGCGTAGGGACTAGGTACAATGAGCAGTTCTTC
CDR3: CASSVGTRYNEQFF

J: TRBJ2-5
V: TRBV7-2
D: TRBD2
size: .
DNA: TGTGCCAGCAGCTTACTGGCGGGGGGGAAGGAGACCCAGTACTTC
CDR3: CASSLLAGGKETQYF

J: TRBJ2-1
V: TRBV19
D: TRBD2
size: .
DNA: TGTGCCAGTAGTATTGGGGGACTAGCGGGAAGTGAGCAGTTCTTC
CDR3: CASSIGGLAGSEQFF

J: TRBJ2-7
V: TRBV7-2
D: TRBD2
size: once
DNA: TGTGCCAGCAGCCTTAGCGGGATAGGGGCCTACGAGCAGTACTTC
CDR3: CASSLSGIGAYEQYF

J: TRBJ1-1
V: TRBV12-5
D: TRBD1
size: .
DNA: TGTGCTAGTGGTACGGACAGGGGCCTGAACACTGAAGCTTTCTTT
CDR3: CASGTDRGLNTEAFF

J: TRBJ2-7
V: TRBV18
D: TRBD1
size: .
DNA: TGTGCCAGCTCACCAAGGGTTCGGGCAGGGGGCGAGCAGTACTTC
CDR3: CASSPRVRAGGEQYF

J: TRBJ2-1
V: TRBV7-9
D: .
size: once
DNA: TGTGCCAGCAGCTTCCAGGGGCATGAGCAGTTCTTC
CDR3: CASSFQGHEQFF

J: TRBJ2-1
V: TRBV2
D: TRBD1
size: .
DNA: TGTGCCAGCAGTGCCCCGGGACAGCGAACCTCCAATGAGCAGTTCTTC
CDR3: CASSAPGQRTSNEQFF

J: TRBJ2-5
V: TRBV28
D: TRBD2
size: .
DNA: TGTGCCAGCAGTAAGCGGGAGGGCGCCCAGTACTTC
CDR3: CASSKREGAQYF

J: TRBJ2-1
V: TRBV5-1
D: TRBD1
size: .
DNA: TGCGCCAGCAGCAACAGGGGGTTCGTTGATGAGCAGTTCTTC
CDR3: CASSNRGFVDEQFF

J: TRBJ2-7
V: TRBV28
D: .
size: .
DNA: TGTGCCAGCAGCAGTTCGGGGAGCGAGCAGTACTTC
CDR3: CASSSSGSEQYF

J: TRBJ2-1
V: TRBV10-3
D: TRBD2
size: .
DNA: TGTGCCATCAGTGAAGGAGGGCTAGCGGGAGTGGGGGAGCAGTTCTTC
CDR3: CAISEGGLAGVGEQFF

J: TRBJ2-1
V: TRBV7-2
D: .
size: .
DNA: TGTGCCAGCAGCTCCCATGTAGCGCCCGAGACCTACAATGAGCAGTTCTTC
CDR3: CASSSHVAPETYNEQFF

J: TRBJ2-2
V: TRBV7-9
D: .
size: .
DNA: TGTGCCAGCAGCTTAGCGGGAGGATCCGCCGGGGAGCTGTTTTTT
CDR3: CASSLAGGSAGELFF

J: TRBJ2-4
V: TRBV27
D: TRBD1
size: .
DNA: TGTGCCAGCAGTTCCGGGACAGGGTGGGGTGCCAAAAACATTCAGTACTTC
CDR3: CASSSGTGWGAKNIQYF

J: TRBJ1-1
V: TRBV29-1
D: .
size: .
DNA: TGCAGCGTCGAGGACAGATTGAACACTGAAGCTTTCTTT
CDR3: CSVEDRLNTEAFF

J: TRBJ2-1
V: TRBV2
D: TRBD2
size: .
DNA: TGTGCCAGCAGGCCGGGACTAGGTGTATTGAATGAGCAGTTCTTC
CDR3: CASRPGLGVLNEQFF

J: TRBJ1-2
V: TRBV5-1
D: TRBD1
size: .
DNA: TGCGCCAGCAGCTTGGCGGGGCAGGGGGCGCACTATGGCTACACCTTC
CDR3: CASSLAGQGAHYGYTF

J: TRBJ2-7
V: TRBV23-1
D: .
size: .
DNA: TGCGCCAGCAGTCAGGCTAGCGCAGCCTACGAGCAGTACTTC
CDR3: CASSQASAAYEQYF

J: TRBJ2-5
V: TRBV6-5
D: TRBD1
size: .
DNA: TGTGCCAGCAGTTTAACAGGGGGCCAAGAGACCCAGTACTTC
CDR3: CASSLTGGQETQYF

J: TRBJ1-1
V: TRBV2
D: .
size: .
DNA: TGTGCCAGCAGTGAAAGGGGCAGATCGAACACTGAAGCTTTCTTT
CDR3: CASSERGRSNTEAFF

J: TRBJ1-1
V: TRBV10-3
D: .
size: .
DNA: TGTGCCATCAGTGAGGGGCTCGTCACTGAAGCTTTCTTT
CDR3: CAISEGLVTEAFF

J: TRBJ1-2
V: TRBV6-5
D: .
size: .
DNA: TGTGCCAGCAGTTACTCTCGGCAGGGTGGCTACACCTTC
CDR3: CASSYSRQGGYTF

J: TRBJ2-5
V: TRBV7-2
D: .
size: .
DNA: TGTGCCAGCAGCTTCTTAGTAGCGAGTGAGACCCAGTACTTC
CDR3: CASSFLVASETQYF

J: TRBJ1-1
V: TRBV29-1
D: .
size: .
DNA: TGCAGCGTTGCTTCCACGGTTGGGAACACTGAAGCTTTCTTT
CDR3: CSVASTVGNTEAFF

J: TRBJ1-2
V: TRBV19
D: .
size: once
DNA: TGTGCCAGTAGTATCGGCAGGGCCAACTATGGCTACACCTTC
CDR3: CASSIGRANYGYTF

J: TRBJ2-3
V: TRBV4-3
D: TRBD2
size: .
DNA: TGCGCCAGCAGCCAAGATCTCAGGACTAGCCGTTTTAGCACAGATACGCAGTATTTT
CDR3: CASSQDLRTSRFSTDTQYF

J: TRBJ1-1
V: TRBV5-1
D: .
size: once
DNA: TGCGCCAGCAGCTTGATCGTGGGAGGGAACACTGAAGCTTTCTTT
CDR3: CASSLIVGGNTEAFF

J: TRBJ2-1
V: TRBV28
D: .
size: .
DNA: TGTGCCAGCAGTTTAATTGCCCGACTAGTCAAAGCTCAGTTCTTC
CDR3: CASSLIARLVKAQFF

J: TRBJ2-5
V: TRBV11-3
D: TRBD2
size: .
DNA: TGTGCCAGCAGCTCCGAGATACGACTAGCGGGAGGATTAGATGTGGAGACCCAGTACTTC
CDR3: CASSSEIRLAGGLDVETQYF

J: TRBJ2-7
V: TRBV4-2
D: TRBD2
size: .
DNA: TGTGCCAGCAGCCAAGATCGACTAGCGGAGAGCTCCTACGAGCAGTACTTC
CDR3: CASSQDRLAESSYEQYF

J: TRBJ2-7
V: TRBV7-9
D: TRBD1
size: .
DNA: TGTGCCAGCAGCTTAGCGCCCGGACAGGGGGAGTTGTACGAGCAGTACTTC
CDR3: CASSLAPGQGELYEQYF

J: TRBJ1-1
V: TRBV28
D: TRBD1
size: .
DNA: TGTGCCAGCAGTTTGGCCGCCGGGACAGGGGTCGGCACTGAAGCTTTCTTT
CDR3: CASSLAAGTGVGTEAFF

J: TRBJ2-1
V: TRBV27
D: TRBD2
size: .
DNA: TGTGCCAGCAGTTTATATCCCGGACTAGCGGGAGGTAATGAGCAGTTCTTC
CDR3: CASSLYPGLAGGNEQFF

J: TRBJ2-2
V: TRBV28
D: .
size: .
DNA: TGTGCCAGCAGTTATTGGCGGGAGAACACCGGGGAGCTGTTTTTT
CDR3: CASSYWRENTGELFF

J: TRBJ2-6
V: TRBV4-3
D: .
size: .
DNA: TGCGCCAGCAGCCAAGGGAGGGGCTCTGGGGCCAACGTCCTGACTTTC
CDR3: CASSQGRGSGANVLTF

J: TRBJ1-4
V: TRBV28
D: TRBD1
size: .
DNA: TGTGCCAGCAGTCCACGACAGGGGTTTGGGGAAAAACTGTTTTTT
CDR3: CASSPRQGFGEKLFF

J: TRBJ2-3
V: TRBV28
D: TRBD2
size: .
DNA: TGTGCCAGCAGTTTGGGGTACGGGCGGGAGTTAAGAGATACGCAGTATTTT
CDR3: CASSLGYGRELRDTQYF

J: TRBJ2-7
V: TRBV7-6
D: .
size: .
DNA: TGTGCCAGCAGCTCGACAGTGGGTGAGCAGTACTTC
CDR3: CASSSTVGEQYF

J: TRBJ1-2
V: TRBV4-2
D: .
size: .
DNA: TGTGCCAGCAGCCAAGATAGTCCCGGGCAGGGCGGCTACACCTTC
CDR3: CASSQDSPGQGGYTF

J: TRBJ2-2
V: TRBV30
D: TRBD2
size: .
DNA: TGTGCCTGGAGTGTGAGCGGGAGGGATACCGGGGAGCTGTTTTTT
CDR3: CAWSVSGRDTGELFF

J: TRBJ1-1
V: TRBV6-4
D: TRBD1
size: .
DNA: TGTGCCAGCAGTGAACCCCTGACACAGGGGCAGGACGGCACTGAAGCTTTCTTT
CDR3: CASSEPLTQGQDGTEAFF

J: TRBJ2-7
V: TRBV19
D: TRBD1
size: .
DNA: TGTGCCAGTAGTACCCCCGGGACAGGGGCCCACGAGCAGTACTTC
CDR3: CASSTPGTGAHEQYF

J: TRBJ2-3
V: TRBV5-5
D: TRBD1
size: .
DNA: TGTGCCAGCAGCTTTGGCTTCGGGGACAGCTTCACAGATACGCAGTATTTT
CDR3: CASSFGFGDSFTDTQYF

J: TRBJ2-5
V: TRBV28
D: .
size: .
DNA: TGTGCCAGCAGAGTATCTGCTGACGACCGGGAAGAGACCCAGTACTTC
CDR3: CASRVSADDREETQYF